The source of this T cell receptor (beta chain) is a study of CD8+CD57+ T cells in acquired aplastic anemia. Looking at the study overall: The average for DNA from sorted CD4+ and CD8+ cells was roughly 3 ug. General observations from the study: Researchers report that around 31 CD8+ CDR3 sequences appeared in both patients and controls.

Profiles of TCR beta VDJ and CDR3 were generated from a genomic DNA template. TCRdb ran MiXCR on the reads and lists one entry per CDR3 protein. Of about 150,000 distinct CDR3 sequences listed, less than 50% are singletons. Concerning this clonotype: The antigen remains undetermined.

All patients picked for sequencing had shown, by flow cytometry, an expansion of CD8+CD57+ cells. V lost 6 bases to trimming and J lost 8 bases, with 14 bases between them. CDR1 is SQVTM and CDR2 is ANQGSEA in the germline V gene. The CDR3 has 13 amino acids. The receptor's source is a human donor with aplastic anemia. Sequencing input: sorted CD4+, CD8+, or CD8+CD57+ T cells (not recorded which) from PBMCs. The chain recombines TRBV29-1 with TRBJ1-6, with D possibly being TRBD1 (6 bases). The CDR3 here is CSVRGAEDSPLHF. CDR3 sequence (DNA): TGCAGCGTACGGGGGGCGGAGGATTCACCCCTCCACTTT.